This entry concerns a single TCR beta chain. Its target is not known. The same CDR3 arises from other DNA sequences in this sample as well. The run depth of the assay was deep. Data came from immunoSEQ multiplex PCR; TCRdb stores just in-frame clones and leaves some out. This sample has 950,000 to 1,100,000 clones, with approximately 80% found just once. These data originate in a study of shared clonotypes between healthy human individuals. As for the study in general: Three CD4 naive, three CD4 memory, two CD8 naive and one CD8 memory plate were used per donor. Study results and limitations: For sorted subsets, rarefaction showed incomplete sequencing despite large depth. Among the subsets, naive ones generally showed larger estimated richness than memory ones.

Source material: memory CD4+ T cells from PBMCs. The subset here: CD45RA-negative fraction. This clonotype was sampled from a man aged 18 to 29 in good health. Some clones in this sample may be carry-over from other donors' samples.

The CDR3 bases are TGCGCCAGCAGCTTACGACTAGCGGGCAACACCGGGGAGCTGTTTTTT. It specifies CASSLRLAGNTGELFF. This rearrangement joins TRBV5-1 to TRBJ2-2; 10 bases are shared with TRBD2. This CDR3 region has 16 residues. The trim removed 2 bases at V and 2 bases at J, leaving 3 bases unmatched. The germline V gene has CDR1 SGHRS and CDR2 YFSETQ.